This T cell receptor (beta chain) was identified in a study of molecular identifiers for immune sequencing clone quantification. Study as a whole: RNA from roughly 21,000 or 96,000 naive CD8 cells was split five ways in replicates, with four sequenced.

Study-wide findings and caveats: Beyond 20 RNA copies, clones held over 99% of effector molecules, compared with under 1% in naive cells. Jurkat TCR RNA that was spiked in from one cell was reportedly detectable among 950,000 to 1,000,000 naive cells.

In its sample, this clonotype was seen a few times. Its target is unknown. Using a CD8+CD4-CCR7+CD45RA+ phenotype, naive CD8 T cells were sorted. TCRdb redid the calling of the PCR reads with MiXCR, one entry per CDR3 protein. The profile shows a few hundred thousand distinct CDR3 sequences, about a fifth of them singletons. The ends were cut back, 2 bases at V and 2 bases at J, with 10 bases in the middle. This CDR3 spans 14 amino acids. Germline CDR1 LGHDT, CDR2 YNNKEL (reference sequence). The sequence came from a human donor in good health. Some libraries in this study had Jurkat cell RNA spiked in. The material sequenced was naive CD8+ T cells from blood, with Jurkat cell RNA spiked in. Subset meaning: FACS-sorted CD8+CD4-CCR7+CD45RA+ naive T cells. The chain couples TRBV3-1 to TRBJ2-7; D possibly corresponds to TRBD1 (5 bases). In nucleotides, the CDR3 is TGTGCCAGCAGCCAAAGGACAAGTACCTACGAGCAGTACTTC. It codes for CASSQRTSTYEQYF.